This T cell receptor beta chain was identified during a study of cytomegalovirus exposure and HLA in healthy donors. Findings of the study overall: According to an earlier analysis, most TCR beta V segments yielded productive rearrangements about 90% or about 30% of the time. Cytomegalovirus status was reportedly diagnosed by the classifier with high sensitivity and specificity. Most TCR sequences were uncommon, yet certain public TCRs appeared in many donors. The authors listed approximately 150 TCR beta chains as cytomegalovirus-associated.

This CDR3 contains 14 residues. Germline-derived CDR1 and CDR2 are SQVTM and ANQGSEA. The V end was cut by 4 bases, the J end by 8 bases, with 18 bases between. A multiplex PCR was run with 60 Vbeta primers and 13 Jbeta primers. The repertoire was sequenced with immunoSEQ multiplex PCR; TCRdb's copy has only in-frame clones and lacks some. The sample carries about 140,000 clones, 70% to 85% recorded once. As concerns this clone: Its antigen is as yet unknown.

This chain joins TRBV29-1 and TRBJ2-1; D perhaps matches TRBD2 (6 bases). The specimen sequenced was PBMCs. The receptor was isolated from a middle-aged woman in good health and CMV-seronegative. DNA for the CDR3: TGCAGCGTTGTGGGCGGGACGTCGGTAGATGAGCAGTTCTTC. Residues: CSVVGGTSVDEQFF.